The TCR beta chain under discussion was sequenced for a study of human thymus T cells. Data came from immunoSEQ multiplex PCR; TCRdb stores just in-frame clones and leaves some out. The table records tens of thousands of clones, 90% to 95% of them present only once. The length of the CDR3 is 16 residues. Germline-derived CDR1 and CDR2 are LGHNA and YNFKEQ. The V segment lost 4 bases and the J segment 6 bases; nucleotides outside the gene matches: 11. Corrective cardiac surgery supplied the resected thymus tissue. The genes are TRBV4-2 and TRBJ2-3, with 9 bases fitting TRBD2. The sample was thymus tissue. This TCR was sampled from a girl less than two years old with a congenital heart defect but otherwise immunologically healthy. CDR3 amino acids: CASSPLGGRARDTQYF. The CDR3 DNA is TGTGCCAGCAGCCCCCTGGGCGGGAGGGCCCGTGATACGCAGTATTTT.